Only one count was recorded for the clone carrying this T cell receptor beta chain. Its antigen is unknown. The record originates from a study of shared clonotypes between healthy human individuals. Overall study results and limits: A handful of donors shared around 5.2% of their naive CD4 clonotypes.

The naive CD8 population came from CD45RO-negative cells selected for CCR7, without terminally differentiated effector memory CD45RA+ cells. Data came from immunoSEQ multiplex PCR; TCRdb stores just in-frame clones and leaves some out. The sample has around 2,000,000 clones, about 92% seen once. The TCR comes from a man aged 18-30 years in good health. Some clones in this sample may be carry-over from other donors' samples. Sequenced: naive CD8+ T cells from PBMCs.

CDR3 loop: CASSETGFGNQPQHF. CDR3 in DNA: TGTGCCAGCAGTGAGACAGGGTTTGGAAATCAGCCCCAGCATTTT. The V and J genes are TRBV28 and TRBJ1-5; TRBD1 matches at 7 bases. V trimming: 5 bases; J trimming: 4 bases; junction bases outside the gene matches: 8. CDR3 length equals 15 residues. The germline CDR1 and CDR2 sequences are MDHEN and SYDVKM.